A selection of T cell receptor beta chains follows, all from one sample in a study of T-cell reconstitution after alpha-beta-depleted transplantation in children. TCRdb fed the PCR reads into MiXCR, producing one record per CDR3 protein. The data contain more than 400,000 distinct CDR3 sequences, roughly 10% of them singletons. The starting material was PBMCs, mostly from graft donor cells, obtained 180 days after TCRalphabeta/CD19-depleted stem cell transplant. The receptors were sampled from a female patient between 2 and 15 years old who had a stem cell transplant for aplastic anemia, so the T cells may come from the graft donor. Both conserved end residues are part of each CDR3. A D gene is named only where the DNA matches it firmly. Not every row has a clone size; where given, it reads once, few, many or a size class.

size: NA; D: NA; V: TRBV5-6; J: TRBJ2-1; CDR3: CASSVGRNEQFF; DNA: TGTGCCAGCAGTGTTGGACGCAATGAGCAGTTCTTC
size: few; D: NA; V: TRBV20-1; J: TRBJ1-5; CDR3: CSARNTGSNQPQHF; DNA: TGCAGTGCTAGAAATACAGGGAGCAATCAGCCCCAGCATTTT
size: few; D: NA; V: TRBV20-1; J: TRBJ1-1; CDR3: CSASGGYPGNTEAFF; DNA: TGCAGTGCCTCGGGGGGGTATCCTGGAAACACTGAAGCTTTCTTT
size: NA; D: TRBD1; V: TRBV9; J: TRBJ2-5; CDR3: CASSDPRGGVGETQYF; DNA: TGTGCCAGCAGCGACCCGAGAGGGGGCGTAGGAGAGACCCAGTACTTC
size: few; D: NA; V: TRBV24-1; J: TRBJ2-7; CDR3: CATSEGPRSPRYF; DNA: TGTGCCACCAGTGAGGGGCCCCGTTCTCCCAGGTACTTC
size: many; D: TRBD1; V: TRBV28; J: TRBJ2-5; CDR3: CASRTGEETQYF; DNA: TGTGCCAGCAGGACAGGGGAGGAGACCCAGTACTTC
size: many; D: TRBD1; V: TRBV20-1; J: TRBJ1-1; CDR3: CSARDFRTGTTEAFF; DNA: TGCAGTGCTAGAGATTTTAGGACAGGGACGACGGAAGCTTTCTTT
size: few; D: NA; V: TRBV11-3; J: TRBJ2-3; CDR3: CASSLDRSKDTQYF; DNA: TGTGCCAGCAGCTTAGACAGGTCGAAAGATACGCAGTATTTT
size: few; D: NA; V: TRBV12-3/TRBV12-4; J: TRBJ2-5; CDR3: CASRLTGTETQYF; DNA: TGTGCCAGCAGACTCACAGGGACAGAGACCCAGTACTTC
size: NA; D: NA; V: TRBV12-3/TRBV12-4; J: TRBJ2-3; CDR3: CASSLRGLADTQYF; DNA: TGTGCCAGCAGTTTGAGGGGATTAGCAGATACGCAGTATTTT
size: NA; D: TRBD2; V: TRBV20-1; J: TRBJ2-1; CDR3: CSALVPGGPGEQFF; DNA: TGCAGTGCCCTCGTCCCGGGAGGGCCGGGTGAGCAGTTCTTC
size: many; D: NA; V: TRBV5-1; J: TRBJ1-1; CDR3: CASSRGVIMNTEAFF; DNA: TGCGCCAGCAGCAGAGGAGTTATTATGAACACTGAAGCTTTCTTT
size: NA; D: TRBD1; V: TRBV7-2; J: TRBJ2-2; CDR3: CASSLGPPYRGSGELFF; DNA: TGTGCCAGCAGCTTAGGGCCCCCCTACAGGGGATCAGGGGAGCTGTTTTTT
size: NA; D: NA; V: TRBV7-9; J: TRBJ2-3; CDR3: CASSLATGRVPTDTQYF; DNA: TGTGCCAGCAGCTTAGCTACAGGGAGAGTTCCCACAGATACGCAGTATTTT
size: NA; D: TRBD1; V: TRBV18; J: TRBJ1-6; CDR3: CASSPDRTLNSPLHF; DNA: TGTGCCAGCTCACCGGACAGGACTCTCAATTCACCCCTCCACTTT
size: few; D: NA; V: TRBV5-5; J: TRBJ1-2; CDR3: CASSLAREAGDYGYTF; DNA: TGTGCCAGCAGCTTGGCTAGGGAAGCGGGGGACTATGGCTACACCTTC
size: NA; D: NA; V: TRBV12-3/TRBV12-4; J: TRBJ1-4; CDR3: CASSLAPPGGDEKLFF; DNA: TGTGCCAGCAGTTTAGCCCCCCCCGGGGGCGATGAAAAACTGTTTTTT
size: NA; D: NA; V: TRBV7-8; J: TRBJ2-5; CDR3: CASSLVRTEETQYF; DNA: TGTGCCAGCAGCTTAGTAAGGACAGAAGAGACCCAGTACTTC
size: few; D: NA; V: TRBV4-1; J: TRBJ1-1; CDR3: CASSQVRSGRDTEAFF; DNA: TGCGCCAGCAGCCAAGTGAGGTCAGGAAGGGACACTGAAGCTTTCTTT
size: NA; D: NA; V: TRBV28; J: TRBJ2-7; CDR3: CASSPGPIGEQYF; DNA: TGTGCCAGCAGCCCCGGCCCCATCGGCGAGCAGTACTTC
size: NA; D: TRBD2; V: TRBV20-1; J: TRBJ2-7; CDR3: CSATPGLAGTLYEQYF; DNA: TGCAGTGCTACGCCAGGACTAGCGGGCACCCTCTACGAGCAGTACTTC
size: NA; D: TRBD1; V: TRBV4-2; J: TRBJ1-1; CDR3: CASILQGRGDTEAFF; DNA: TGTGCCAGCATTCTACAGGGGCGGGGGGATACTGAAGCTTTCTTT
size: NA; D: TRBD2; V: TRBV7-8; J: TRBJ2-1; CDR3: CASSFAGATEQFF; DNA: TGTGCCAGCAGCTTCGCGGGAGCTACTGAGCAGTTCTTC
size: many; D: TRBD1; V: TRBV29-1; J: TRBJ1-2; CDR3: CSVPQTGGYGYTF; DNA: TGCAGCGTCCCGCAGACAGGGGGCTATGGCTACACCTTC
size: few; D: NA; V: TRBV7-9; J: TRBJ2-5; CDR3: CASSLAVGRGEETQYF; DNA: TGTGCCAGCAGCTTAGCGGTGGGACGAGGAGAAGAGACCCAGTACTTC
size: few; D: TRBD2; V: TRBV5-1; J: TRBJ2-1; CDR3: CASSLASSGRGLSSYNEQFF; DNA: TGCGCCAGCAGCTTGGCCTCAAGCGGGAGGGGACTTAGCTCCTACAATGAGCAGTTCTTC
size: NA; D: NA; V: TRBV7-2; J: TRBJ2-7; CDR3: CASSARQGRYEQYF; DNA: TGTGCCAGCAGCGCCAGGCAGGGAAGATACGAGCAGTACTTC
size: many; D: NA; V: TRBV12-3/TRBV12-4; J: TRBJ2-1; CDR3: CASSSFTVGPFF; DNA: TGTGCCAGCAGTTCTTTCACGGTAGGCCCCTTCTTC
size: NA; D: NA; V: TRBV18; J: TRBJ2-5; CDR3: CASSPMLSSPETQYF; DNA: TGTGCCAGCTCACCAATGTTAAGCTCGCCAGAGACCCAGTACTTC
size: NA; D: NA; V: TRBV27; J: TRBJ1-6; CDR3: CASSLTGISPLHF; DNA: TGTGCCAGCAGTTTAACGGGGATCTCACCCCTCCACTTT
size: few; D: NA; V: TRBV7-9; J: TRBJ1-4; CDR3: CASSLAGTENEKLFF; DNA: TGTGCCAGCAGCTTAGCGGGGACCGAAAATGAAAAACTGTTTTTT
size: few; D: TRBD1; V: TRBV18; J: TRBJ1-2; CDR3: CASSPLMRPGQGVYGYTF; DNA: TGTGCCAGCTCACCACTTATGAGGCCGGGACAGGGAGTCTATGGCTACACCTTC
size: few; D: NA; V: TRBV7-2; J: TRBJ1-2; CDR3: CASSLAWGAGGNYYGYTF; DNA: TGTGCCAGCAGCTTAGCATGGGGGGCTGGGGGTAACTACTATGGCTACACCTTC
size: few; D: NA; V: TRBV12-3/TRBV12-4; J: TRBJ2-4; CDR3: CASTLGIAKNIQYF; DNA: TGTGCCAGCACCCTTGGGATAGCCAAAAACATTCAGTACTTC
size: NA; D: TRBD1; V: TRBV5-6; J: TRBJ1-2; CDR3: CASSSGQRIYELEGYTF; DNA: TGTGCCAGCAGCTCGGGACAGAGAATATACGAACTTGAAGGCTACACCTTC
size: few; D: NA; V: TRBV12-3/TRBV12-4; J: TRBJ2-1; CDR3: CASSHRWQDHPEYNEQFF; DNA: TGTGCCAGCAGCCACCGATGGCAGGATCACCCCGAATACAATGAGCAGTTCTTC
size: NA; D: TRBD1; V: TRBV29-1; J: TRBJ1-2; CDR3: CSAKIIIPGQGARNYGYTF; DNA: TGCAGCGCAAAAATTATAATCCCGGGACAGGGGGCGCGGAACTATGGCTACACCTTC
size: NA; D: NA; V: TRBV19; J: TRBJ2-7; CDR3: CASSIGPGFYEQYF; DNA: TGTGCCAGTAGTATAGGTCCAGGGTTCTACGAGCAGTACTTC
size: NA; D: NA; V: TRBV20-1; J: TRBJ2-5; CDR3: CSAGRSRRQETQYF; DNA: TGCAGTGCCGGGCGGAGCCGGCGTCAAGAGACCCAGTACTTC
size: few; D: TRBD2; V: TRBV7-2; J: TRBJ2-1; CDR3: CASSLVLAGVPYNEQFF; DNA: TGTGCCAGCAGCTTAGTACTAGCGGGAGTACCCTACAATGAGCAGTTCTTC
size: few; D: NA; V: TRBV11-2; J: TRBJ1-3; CDR3: CASIRGTANSGNTIYF; DNA: TGTGCCAGCATCCGCGGGACCGCCAACTCTGGAAACACCATATATTTT
size: few; D: TRBD2; V: TRBV5-1; J: TRBJ2-2; CDR3: CASSRDYPAGELFF; DNA: TGCGCCAGCAGCCGGGACTACCCAGCCGGGGAGCTGTTTTTT
size: few; D: NA; V: TRBV6-5; J: TRBJ1-4; CDR3: CASSYRGPTNEKLFF; DNA: TGTGCCAGCAGTTACAGGGGACCGACGAATGAAAAACTGTTTTTT
size: few; D: NA; V: TRBV6-5; J: TRBJ2-1; CDR3: CASSYSAAGADYNEQFF; DNA: TGTGCCAGCAGTTACTCCGCGGCGGGTGCTGACTACAATGAGCAGTTCTTC
size: NA; D: NA; V: TRBV6-2/TRBV6-3; J: TRBJ2-1; CDR3: CASSWEWRDNEQFF; DNA: TGTGCCAGCAGTTGGGAGTGGCGGGACAATGAGCAGTTCTTC
size: NA; D: TRBD1; V: TRBV28; J: TRBJ2-5; CDR3: CASSSPGQGMSETQYF; DNA: TGTGCCAGCAGTTCACCGGGACAGGGGATGTCCGAGACCCAGTACTTC
size: few; D: TRBD1; V: TRBV7-9; J: TRBJ1-1; CDR3: CASSRRDRGLKAFF; DNA: TGTGCCAGCAGCCGCCGTGACAGGGGTCTTAAAGCTTTCTTT
size: NA; D: TRBD1; V: TRBV2; J: TRBJ1-2; CDR3: CASVQQGPGPGGGYTF; DNA: TGTGCCAGCGTGCAACAGGGGCCGGGGCCGGGAGGTGGCTACACCTTC
size: few; D: NA; V: TRBV12-3/TRBV12-4; J: TRBJ2-2; CDR3: CASKADSPNTGELFF; DNA: TGTGCCAGCAAGGCGGACTCGCCGAACACCGGGGAGCTGTTTTTT
size: many; D: TRBD1; V: TRBV29-1; J: TRBJ1-2; CDR3: CSGQPQGATGYTF; DNA: TGCAGCGGACAACCACAGGGGGCGACGGGCTACACCTTC
size: NA; D: TRBD2; V: TRBV29-1; J: TRBJ2-1; CDR3: CSSVAGTYNEQFF; DNA: TGCAGCTCCGTAGCGGGAACCTACAATGAGCAGTTCTTC
size: few; D: NA; V: TRBV6-2/TRBV6-3; J: TRBJ1-5; CDR3: CASRDSLFSGTYQPQHF; DNA: TGTGCCAGCAGGGATAGTCTCTTCAGTGGGACTTATCAGCCCCAGCATTTT
size: NA; D: NA; V: TRBV7-9; J: TRBJ2-7; CDR3: CASSLEPGRKTGQYF; DNA: TGTGCCAGCAGCTTAGAACCGGGACGGAAGACAGGGCAGTACTTC
size: NA; D: NA; V: TRBV7-2; J: TRBJ2-1; CDR3: CASSSQRSRYNEQFF; DNA: TGTGCCAGCAGCTCCCAGCGGAGTCGCTACAATGAGCAGTTCTTC
size: few; D: NA; V: TRBV12-3/TRBV12-4; J: TRBJ1-5; CDR3: CASSLAPYGSNQPQHF; DNA: TGTGCCAGCAGTTTAGCGCCTTACGGAAGCAATCAGCCCCAGCATTTT